This TCR beta chain was recovered during a study of blood T cell repertoires in COVID-19. As processed by the authors: Estimation of nucleated cell counts relied on the amplification of reference gene primers. Sequenced by immunoSEQ multiplex PCR; TCRdb stores in-frame clones only, minus some. That table supplies the V and J calls and clone size; D and trimming were determined from the DNA. The sample includes 280,000 or so clones, around 85% of them seen just once. V was pared by 3 bases and J by 8 bases, with 16 bases between. Germline V gives CDR1 MDHEN, CDR2 SYDVKM. The CDR3 totals 15 residues. The chain carries TRBV28 and TRBJ1-4; D is perhaps TRBD1 (6 bases). This clonotype was obtained from a woman aged 25 to 39 who had recovered from COVID-19. Specimen: peripheral blood. Written as DNA, the CDR3 is TGTGCCAGCAGTTTCAACAGGGTGAGAGGGGAAAAACTGTTTTTT. Translating gives CASSFNRVRGEKLFF.